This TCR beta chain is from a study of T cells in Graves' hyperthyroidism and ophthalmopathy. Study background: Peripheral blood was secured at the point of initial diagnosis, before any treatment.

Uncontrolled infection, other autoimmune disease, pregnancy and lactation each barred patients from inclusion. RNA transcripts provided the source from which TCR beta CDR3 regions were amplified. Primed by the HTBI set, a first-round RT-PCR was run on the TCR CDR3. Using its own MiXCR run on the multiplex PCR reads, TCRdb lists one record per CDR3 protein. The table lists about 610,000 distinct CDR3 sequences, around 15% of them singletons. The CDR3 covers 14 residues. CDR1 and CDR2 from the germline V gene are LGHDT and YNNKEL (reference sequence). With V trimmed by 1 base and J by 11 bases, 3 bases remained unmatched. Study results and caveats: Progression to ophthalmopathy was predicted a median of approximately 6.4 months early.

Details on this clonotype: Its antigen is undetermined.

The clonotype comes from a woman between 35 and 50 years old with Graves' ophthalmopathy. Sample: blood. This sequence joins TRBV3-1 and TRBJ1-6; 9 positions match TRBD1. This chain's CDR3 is CASSQAGTGPPLHF. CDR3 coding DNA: TGTGCCAGCAGCCAAGCCGGGACAGGGCCACCCCTCCACTTT.